Each of the 3 T cell receptor beta chains below was sequenced from the same sample in a study. TCRdb reprocessed the RT-PCR reads via MiXCR and lists one record per CDR3 protein. This sample has around 700,000 distinct CDR3 sequences; approximately 14% occur once, and the top ten carry roughly 3.6%. What was sequenced was memory CD4+ T cells from blood. The receptors derive from a female donor in good health, serving as a healthy control.

This clonotype was observed many times. The genes are TRBV5-1 and TRBJ2-1; TRBD2 agrees at 7 bases. The CDR3 totals 15 residues. From germline, CDR1 is SGHRS and CDR2 YFSETQ. V lost 0 bases, J lost 10 bases, and 10 bases stayed unmatched. CDR3 sequence (DNA): TGCGCCAGCAGCTTGGACAGGACTAGTATTGGAGAGCAGTTCTTC. Protein sequence: CASSLDRTSIGEQFF.

The sample holds many counts of this clonotype. The V gene is TRBV10-3, the J gene TRBJ2-3, with D hard to call. Germline V gives CDR1 ENHRY, CDR2 SYGVKD. This CDR3 is 11 amino acids long. The V end lost 11 bases, the J end lost 5 bases, and 11 bases lay between the germline ends. CDR3 nucleotides: TGTGCCTCCCTATCATTAGATACGCAGTATTTT. Its protein product is CASLSLDTQYF.

This clonotype has a handful of counts. The chain has TRBV7-2 and TRBJ2-3; 12 nucleotides match TRBD2. CDR1 is SGHTA, CDR2 FQGNSA, per germline. V shed 0 bases, J shed 5 bases, and the junction held 9 bases outside the gene matches. CDR3 length: 18 amino acids. The CDR3 DNA reads TGTGCCAGCAGCTTAGCGCGACTAGCGGGGGAGGCCAGAGATACGCAGTATTTT. This translates into CASSLARLAGEARDTQYF.